These 8 T cell receptor beta chains came from one sample sequenced in a study of post-analysis software for immune sequencing data. Points from the study as a whole: TRBV5-6, TRBV5-1 and TRBV20-1 belonged to a set of roughly five TRBV segments that were more frequent in patients than controls.

Their target antigens are unknown. Carried by the TCR beta cDNA libraries were unique molecular identifiers. TCRdb re-called the PCR reads through MiXCR, storing one row per CDR3 protein. The repertoire consists of fewer than 550,000 distinct CDR3 sequences, with around 36% occurring once and the leading ten covering 5% to 6%. The sequenced material came from blood. The receptors originated from a girl aged 2-17 years with multiple sclerosis.

With respect to this clonotype: A much larger clone lies a single base off, so this may be a read error. The CDR3 does not close with the conserved phenylalanine or tryptophan, likely indicating a read error. J is TRBJ2-3 and V is TRBV29-1; unclear D gene. V lost 6 bases to trimming and J lost 5 bases, with 9 bases between them. The germline V gene encodes CDR1 SQVTM and CDR2 ANQGSEA. CDR3 size: 11 residues. The CDR3 loop is CSVPVVDTQYS. For the CDR3, the DNA is TGCAGCGTACCCGTGGTAGATACGCAGTATTCT.

At least ten counts were recorded for this clonotype. The V call is TRBV5-1, the J call TRBJ2-5; TRBD1 matches at 7 bases. The CDR3 is 13 residues long. V was pared by 3 bases and J by 5 bases, with 4 bases of the junction left unmatched. Germline V gene sequence: CDR1 SGHRS, CDR2 YFSETQ. The CDR3 region has the DNA TGCGCCAGCAGCTCCCTGGACAGGGAGACCCAGTACTTC. Its translation is CASSSLDRETQYF.

With regard to this clonotype: A much more abundant neighbour one base away suggests this may be a read error. The genes are TRBV29-1 and TRBJ2-5; D remains unclear. The end of the DNA is better explained by TRBJ2-1, so the J call may be wrong. This CDR3 comprises 12 residues. In germline, CDR1 is SQVTM, CDR2 ANQGSEA. The CDR3 DNA is TGCAGCGTTGATGTTCATCAAGAGACCCAGTTCTTC. It codes for CSVDVHQETQFF.

The chain uses TRBV7-3 and TRBJ2-2; no definite D call. The CDR3 extends over 14 amino acids. Germline-derived CDR1 and CDR2 are SGHTA and FQGTGA. Trimming left V 4 bases short and J 5 bases short, with 11 bases between. The CDR3 sequence: CASSSDFSTGELFF. The CDR3 DNA reads as TGTGCCAGCAGCTCCGATTTTAGTACCGGGGAGCTGTTTTTT.

The chain is built from TRBV5-6 and TRBJ2-3, with D tentatively TRBD1 or TRBD2 (5 bases each). The CDR3 is 16 amino acids. V gave up 3 bases and J gave up 2 bases, with 16 bases separating them. Germline V gene sequence: CDR1 SGHDT, CDR2 YYEEEE. CDR3 region: CASSWDRDGITDTQYF. The CDR3 DNA reads as TGTGCCAGCAGCTGGGACCGGGACGGAATCACAGATACGCAGTATTTT.

This clonotype was counted between two and nine times. The chain joins TRBV5-6 to TRBJ2-7; perhaps TRBD1 as D (7 bases). CDR1 SGHDT and CDR2 YYEEEE come from the germline V gene. The CDR3 is 15 residues long. V lost 3 bases, J lost 3 bases, and 16 bases lay in between. The DNA for the CDR3 is TGTGCCAGCAGCTCCGACAGGGAGGTTATCTACGAGCAGTACTTC. Translating gives CASSSDREVIYEQYF.

The sample holds one count of this clonotype. The chain recombines TRBV5-1 with TRBJ1-1, with D possibly matching TRBD1 (6 bases). Germline values: CDR1 SGHRS, CDR2 YFSETQ. The CDR3 loop spans 17 amino acids. V was shortened by 0 bases and J by 1 base, with 16 bases between the two germline ends. In DNA, the CDR3 is TGCGCCAGCAGCTTGGCGGCAGGGGCATTGGCGAACACTGAAGCTTTCTTT. As protein: CASSLAAGALANTEAFF.

On this clonotype: Sequence at one end of the junction differs from germline and may be a read error. The chain has TRBV20-1 and TRBJ1-5, with D possibly matching TRBD1 (5 bases). This CDR3 comprises 13 residues. The germline gives CDR1 DFQATT, CDR2 SNEGSKA (reference sequence). As DNA, the CDR3 is TGCGGTGCTCGCAGGGATTTAGGTCAGCCCCAGCATTTT. Translation gives CGARRDLGQPQHF.